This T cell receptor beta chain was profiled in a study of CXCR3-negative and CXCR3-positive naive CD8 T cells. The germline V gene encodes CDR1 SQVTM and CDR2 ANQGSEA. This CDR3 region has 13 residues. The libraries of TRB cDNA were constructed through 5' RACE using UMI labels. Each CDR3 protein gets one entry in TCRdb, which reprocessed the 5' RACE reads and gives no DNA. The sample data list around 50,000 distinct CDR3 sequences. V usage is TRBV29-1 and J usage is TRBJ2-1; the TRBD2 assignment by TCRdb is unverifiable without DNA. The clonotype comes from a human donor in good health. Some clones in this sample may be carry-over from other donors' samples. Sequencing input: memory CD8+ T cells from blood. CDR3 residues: CSSRGLSHNEQFF.